This is a list of T cell receptor beta chains from one sample in a study of cytomegalovirus exposure and HLA in healthy donors. Only in-frame clones appear in the TCRdb table, and some are missing; sequencing was by immunoSEQ multiplex PCR. The data contain about 60,000 clones, roughly 77% of them singletons. Sequenced input: PBMCs. Every receptor here comes from a woman between 40 and 50 years old in good health and CMV-seropositive. Both conserved end residues are part of each CDR3. Fields, in order: clone size, V gene, J gene, D gene, CDR3 protein, CDR3 DNA. The D gene is left open where the match is weak. The listing skips clone size in some rows; elsewhere it reads once, few, many or a size class.

>-|TRBV5-8|TRBJ1-5|-
CASSPGQLNNQPQHF
TGTGCCAGCAGCCCAGGACAATTAAACAATCAGCCCCAGCATTTT
>-|TRBV29-1|TRBJ2-1|-
CSVETNRRDNEQFF
TGCAGCGTTGAAACTAACCGACGGGACAATGAGCAGTTCTTC
>-|TRBV5-6|TRBJ1-5|-
CASSLQGLNQPQHF
TGTGCCAGCAGCTTGCAGGGGTTGAATCAGCCCCAGCATTTT
>-|TRBV18|TRBJ2-3|-
CASSPGGSLTDTQYF
TGTGCCAGCTCACCAGGCGGTTCCCTCACAGATACGCAGTATTTT
>-|TRBV5-4|TRBJ2-1|-
CASSGGGAVHEQFF
TGTGCCAGCAGTGGCGGAGGGGCCGTTCATGAGCAGTTCTTC
>-|TRBV5-1|TRBJ2-3|TRBD1
CASSLEGGSDTQYF
TGCGCCAGCAGCTTGGAAGGGGGCTCAGATACGCAGTATTTT
>few|TRBV11-2|TRBJ2-1|-
CASSLISYNEQFF
TGTGCCAGCAGCTTAATATCCTACAATGAGCAGTTCTTC
>-|TRBV5-1|TRBJ1-2|TRBD1
CASSFGTDYGYTF
TGCGCCAGCAGCTTTGGGACAGACTATGGCTACACCTTC
>-|TRBV5-1|TRBJ2-1|-
CASSMGGLYNEQFF
TGCGCCAGCAGCATGGGCGGGCTCTACAATGAGCAGTTCTTC
>-|TRBV7-2|TRBJ2-7|TRBD1
CASSTTGTGGEQYF
TGTGCCAGCAGCACCACCGGGACAGGGGGCGAGCAGTACTTC
>-|TRBV19|TRBJ2-7|TRBD1
CASRRTGMEEQYF
TGTGCCAGCCGTAGGACAGGGATGGAGGAGCAGTACTTC
>once|TRBV11-2|TRBJ2-5|TRBD2
CASSPRLAGMETQYF
TGTGCCAGCAGCCCCCGACTAGCGGGGATGGAGACCCAGTACTTC
>-|TRBV19|TRBJ1-1|TRBD1
CASRSWTGGAGTEAFF
TGTGCCAGTAGGTCCTGGACAGGGGGCGCGGGCACTGAAGCTTTCTTT
>-|TRBV4-3|TRBJ1-4|-
CASSRAPGTPEEKLFF
TGCGCCAGCAGCCGGGCCCCGGGGACACCCGAGGAAAAACTGTTTTTT
>-|TRBV6-4|TRBJ1-6|-
CASSQEGYGNSPLHF
TGTGCCAGCTCACAGGAAGGTTACGGAAATTCACCCCTCCACTTT
>-|TRBV29-1|TRBJ2-3|TRBD2
CSVEGGLAGGVSSTDTQYF
TGCAGCGTTGAAGGGGGACTAGCGGGGGGTGTGTCTAGCACAGATACGCAGTATTTT
>few|TRBV14|TRBJ2-7|-
CASSPLGGASYEQYF
TGTGCCAGCAGCCCGCTGGGGGGGGCCTCCTACGAGCAGTACTTC
>once|TRBV5-1|TRBJ2-6|-
CASSLRLPGANVLTF
TGCGCCAGCAGCTTGAGACTCCCCGGGGCCAACGTCCTGACTTTC
>-|TRBV19|TRBJ1-2|TRBD1
CASSIRTGDYGYTF
TGTGCCAGTAGTATTCGGACAGGAGACTATGGCTACACCTTC
>once|TRBV19|TRBJ2-3|-
CASSGGDTQYF
TGTGCCAGTAGTGGAGGCGACACGCAGTATTTT
>-|TRBV5-6|TRBJ1-2|TRBD1
CASSLEVQGANYGYTF
TGTGCCAGCAGCTTGGAGGTGCAGGGGGCTAACTATGGCTACACCTTC
>-|TRBV19|TRBJ1-1|-
CASTPSQTMNTEAFF
TGTGCCAGTACCCCGTCCCAGACAATGAACACTGAAGCTTTCTTT
>-|TRBV6-1|TRBJ2-1|TRBD2
CASSEAGGNLDNEQFF
TGTGCCAGCAGTGAGGCGGGGGGAAACCTGGACAATGAGCAGTTCTTC
>-|TRBV19|TRBJ1-6|TRBD1
CASSTPLWGQGNSPLHF
TGTGCCAGTAGTACCCCACTGTGGGGACAGGGGAATTCACCCCTCCACTTT
>-|TRBV19|TRBJ1-3|TRBD1
CASSTTGTGNTIYF
TGTGCCAGTAGTACAACCGGGACAGGGAACACCATATATTTT
>few|TRBV4-3|TRBJ2-2|-
CASSRKGTGRSTGELFF
TGCGCCAGCAGCCGAAAGGGAACAGGTCGGAGCACCGGGGAGCTGTTTTTT
>-|TRBV6-5|TRBJ2-1|TRBD1
CASRTTGDPYNEQFF
TGTGCCAGCAGAACCACAGGGGACCCCTACAATGAGCAGTTCTTC
>-|TRBV4-1|TRBJ2-1|-
CASSRDSRYNEQFF
TGCGCCAGCAGCCGCGACTCGCGGTACAATGAGCAGTTCTTC
>-|TRBV10-2|TRBJ1-3|-
CASSLETKSSGNTIYF
TGCGCCAGCAGTTTAGAGACAAAGAGCTCTGGAAACACCATATATTTT
>-|TRBV5-5|TRBJ2-7|TRBD1
CASSQTPGQLSRVSSEQYF
TGTGCCAGCAGCCAAACACCGGGACAGCTTTCTAGAGTCTCAAGCGAGCAGTACTTC
>once|TRBV6-1|TRBJ1-2|-
CASSAGPGSRSYGYTF
TGTGCCAGCAGTGCCGGGCCGGGGTCCCGGTCCTATGGCTACACCTTC
>once|TRBV7-9|TRBJ2-1|TRBD2
CASSLTSGAGNEQFF
TGTGCCAGCAGCTTGACTAGCGGGGCGGGCAATGAGCAGTTCTTC
>few|TRBV18|TRBJ1-1|-
CASSPQPPGGLVPNTEAFF
TGTGCCAGCTCACCCCAGCCGCCGGGGGGGCTCGTTCCAAACACTGAAGCTTTCTTT
>-|TRBV10-3|TRBJ2-3|TRBD2
CAISGLAGGPTDTQYF
TGTGCCATCAGTGGGTTAGCGGGGGGCCCCACAGATACGCAGTATTTT
>-|TRBV19|TRBJ2-7|-
CASSGSQGYEQYF
TGTGCCAGTAGTGGCTCCCAGGGCTACGAGCAGTACTTC
>once|TRBV6-1|TRBJ2-7|TRBD1
CASSEATGTGGDEQYF
TGTGCCAGCAGTGAAGCTACCGGGACAGGGGGCGACGAGCAGTACTTC
>-|TRBV29-1|TRBJ2-7|-
CSVESAGTYEQYF
TGCAGCGTTGAGAGTGCGGGGACCTACGAGCAGTACTTC
>-|TRBV7-9|TRBJ2-4|TRBD1
CASSLELGTGANIQYF
TGTGCCAGCAGCTTAGAACTTGGGACAGGAGCGAACATTCAGTACTTC
>-|TRBV6-6|TRBJ1-1|-
CASSREGGTEAFF
TGTGCCAGCAGTCGGGAGGGGGGCACTGAAGCTTTCTTT
>-|TRBV4-1|TRBJ1-1|-
CASTLNQGGDTEAFF
TGCGCCAGCACCCTTAATCAGGGTGGGGACACTGAAGCTTTCTTT
>-|TRBV14|TRBJ2-1|-
CATPTGTPWHNEQFF
TGTGCCACACCAACCGGGACACCATGGCACAATGAGCAGTTCTTC
>-|TRBV6-1|TRBJ1-2|-
CASRVGGGGYTF
TGTGCCAGCAGAGTGGGGGGTGGAGGCTACACCTTC
>-|TRBV5-1|TRBJ1-1|-
CASSGGQLYTEAFF
TGCGCCAGCAGCGGTGGACAGTTGTACACTGAAGCTTTCTTT
>-|TRBV12-5|TRBJ2-5|-
CASGLGLVETQYF
TGTGCTAGTGGTTTAGGTCTAGTGGAGACCCAGTACTTC
>-|TRBV7-9|TRBJ2-1|TRBD2
CASSFVPGLVPNEQFF
TGTGCCAGCAGCTTCGTCCCGGGACTAGTCCCCAATGAGCAGTTCTTC
>-|TRBV5-1|TRBJ1-1|TRBD1
CASSSTGVERGAFF
TGCGCCAGCAGCTCTACAGGGGTAGAACGTGGAGCTTTCTTT
>once|TRBV10-3|TRBJ2-7|-
CAISERTGAYEQYF
TGTGCCATCAGTGAAAGGACGGGGGCCTACGAGCAGTACTTC
>-|TRBV5-4|TRBJ2-7|TRBD1
CASSLERGPDEQYF
TGTGCCAGCAGCTTGGAGAGGGGGCCCGACGAGCAGTACTTC
>-|TRBV6-4|TRBJ2-7|-
CASSDSTQGHSYEQYF
TGTGCCAGCAGTGACTCGACTCAGGGACACTCCTACGAGCAGTACTTC
>-|TRBV11-2|TRBJ1-4|-
CASSSNRVLGEKLFF
TGTGCCAGCAGCTCCAACAGGGTACTTGGTGAAAAACTGTTTTTT
>-|TRBV5-6|TRBJ1-2|TRBD1
CASSRDRRHGYTF
TGTGCCAGCAGCCGGGACAGGCGCCATGGCTACACCTTC